The 22 T cell receptor beta chains presented below share a single source sample, sequenced in a study of blood T cells in healthy people across ages. Alongside a J-beta primer mix, a sample-barcoded 5' primer served in a second PCR lasting roughly 6 to 12 cycles. TCRdb independently ran MiXCR on the 5' RACE reads; one entry per CDR3 protein. The table records 750,000 to 950,000 distinct CDR3 sequences, around half of them present only once. What was sequenced was blood. These receptor sequences come from a man older than 75 in good health.

This chain uses TRBV20-1 with TRBJ2-3; tentatively, D is TRBD1 or TRBD2 (5 bases each). Germline CDR1 is DFQATT and CDR2 is SNEGSKA (reference sequence). The CDR3 extends over 15 amino acids. Trimming shortened V by 3 bases and J by 14 bases, and 27 bases separated the two germline ends. The CDR3 nucleotides read TGCAGTGCTAGGGCCGAGGGACGAGAGCACAGATACGCGTATTTT. Translation: CSARAEGREHRYAYF.

This clonotype appeared a few times. This chain links TRBV5-1 with TRBJ2-5; D is undetermined. Between the trimmed V and J ends, which lost 5 bases and 1 base, there was a span of 9 bases. The CDR3 contains 13 residues. CDR1 SGHRS and CDR2 YFSETQ come from the germline V gene. The CDR3, as DNA: TGCGCCAGCAGTAAAGGTTCCCAAGAGACCCAGTACTTC. Encoded protein: CASSKGSQETQYF.

The V call is TRBV7-2, the J call TRBJ2-3, with D perhaps matching TRBD2 (6 bases). V lost 5 bases to trimming and J lost 1 base, with 13 bases between them. The CDR3 runs 15 residues. Germline CDR1 and CDR2: SGHTA and FQGNSA. CDR3 bases: TGTGCCAGCAGCCGGGAGAGGTTTGGCACAGATACGCAGTATTTT. Encoded protein: CASSRERFGTDTQYF.

The chain carries TRBV20-1 and TRBJ2-2; tentative D call: TRBD1 (5 bases). The length of the CDR3 is 15 residues. The germline CDR1 and CDR2 sequences are DFQATT and SNEGSKA (reference sequence). Trimming pared 6 bases from V and 3 bases from J, leaving 17 bases between. As DNA, the CDR3 is TGCAGTGCCCACCAGGCAGGGAAGCACACCGGGGAGCTGTTTTTT. This encodes CSAHQAGKHTGELFF.

This clonotype was seen a handful of times. J is TRBJ2-7 and V is TRBV20-1, with 9 bases that match TRBD1. Germline CDR1 and CDR2: DFQATT and SNEGSKA (reference sequence). V was pared by 3 bases and J by 2 bases, with 8 bases of the junction left unmatched. The CDR3 is 15 residues long. DNA for the CDR3: TGCAGTGCTAGGTCCGGGACAGGGATGACCTACGAGCAGTACTTC. Residues: CSARSGTGMTYEQYF.

Only a few counts were recorded for this clonotype. As DNA, the CDR3 is TGTGCCAGCACCCTAGGGACAGGAGGTACTAGCGGGATCTACCAAGGGCGCAGATACGCGTATTTT. Its translation is CASTLGTGGTSGIYQGRRYAYF. The chain combines TRBV12-3 or TRBV12-4 with TRBJ2-3, with 10 bases identical to TRBD2. This CDR3 contains 22 residues. V lost 7 bases, J lost 14 bases, and 39 bases stayed unmatched.

This chain links TRBV24-1 with TRBJ1-2; no firm D call. Germline CDR1 reads KGHDR; CDR2 reads SFDVKD. The V gene lost 9 bases and the J gene lost 6 bases, with 10 bases spanning the gap. CDR3 length: 11 amino acids. Here the CDR3 DNA reads TGTGCCACCGGGTGGAGTGATGGCTACACCTTC. This encodes CATGWSDGYTF.

The table lists this clonotype with a count of one. The chain uses TRBV10-2 and TRBJ2-4; D is uncertain. The J call is uncertain, as TRBJ2-7 better fits the DNA end. The CDR3 length is 15 residues. Germline CDR1 WSHSY, CDR2 SAAADI. CDR3 residues: CASSEVGSSSYEQYF. CDR3 in DNA: TGCGCCAGCAGTGAGGTGGGGTCAAGCTCCTACGAGCAGTACTTC.

CDR3 in DNA: TGTGCCAGCAGCCAAGGGGAGAGAGACTGGGCTCGGGAGACCCAGTACTTC. Protein sequence: CASSQGERDWARETQYF. The chain joins TRBV14 to TRBJ2-5; TRBD2 is a possible D gene (5 bases). This CDR3 spans 17 amino acids. CDR1 and CDR2 (germline): SGHDN, FVKESK. The V end was cut by 1 base, the J end by 5 bases, with 20 bases between.

The chain recombines TRBV9 with TRBJ2-7; weak D call: TRBD1 (5 bases). CDR3 size: 14 residues. Trimming shortened V by 0 bases and J by 2 bases, and 9 bases separated the two germline ends. Looked up from germline, CDR1 is SGDLS and CDR2 is YYNGEE. The CDR3 bases are TGTGCCAGCAGCGTAGGGACACTCGCCTACGAGCAGTACTTC. Its protein product is CASSVGTLAYEQYF.

The V and J genes are TRBV15 and TRBJ1-2, with D possibly matching TRBD1 (5 bases). Germline V CDR1 and CDR2: LNHNV, YYDKDF (reference sequence). The ends were cut back, 3 bases at V and 1 base at J, with 6 bases in the middle. The CDR3 is made up of 13 amino acids. The CDR3 DNA sequence: TGTGCCACCAGCAGGACAGATAACTATGGCTACACCTTC. It is translated as CATSRTDNYGYTF.

This clonotype was counted a few times. V gene TRBV6-2 or TRBV6-3 combines with J gene TRBJ2-7; D is undetermined. The CDR3 covers 13 residues. Germline CDR1 reads MNHEY; CDR2 reads SVGEGT. Trimming took 6 bases from V and 3 from J, leaving 12 bases between them. In DNA form, the CDR3 reads TGTGCCAGCAGATCCACCATTAGCTACGAGCAGTACTTC. Amino acids: CASRSTISYEQYF.

Worth noting for this clonotype: One end of the junction does not line up with germline, which may come from a read error. For the CDR3, the DNA is TGTGCCAGCAGTTTAGCGGGAGGTTCCTCCTACACTGAGCAGTTCTTC. Protein: CASSLAGGSSYTEQFF. This sequence joins TRBV28 and TRBJ2-1; 8 nucleotides line up with TRBD2. The CDR3 spans 16 residues. Germline loops: CDR1 MDHEN, CDR2 SYDVKM. The whole variable domain, filled in from reference TRBV28 and TRBJ2-1, reads DVKVTQSSRYLVKRTGEKVFLECVQDMDHENMFWYRQDPGLGLRLIYFSYDVKMKEKGDIPEGYSVSREKKERFSLILESASTNQTSMYLCASSLAGGSSYTEQFFGPGTRLTVL.

V is TRBV13 and J is TRBJ2-5, with TRBD2 matching over 14 bases. The CDR3 runs 19 residues. The J segment lost 11 bases and the V segment lost 1 base, leaving 18 bases of the junction unmatched. Germline V gene sequence: CDR1 PRHDT, CDR2 FYEKMQ (reference sequence). For the CDR3, the DNA is TGTGCCAGCAGCTTAGTATCGACTAGCGGGAGGGCCTACGGCAATGAGCAGTACTTC. It encodes CASSLVSTSGRAYGNEQYF.

This clonotype was counted between two and nine times. V gene TRBV9 combines with J gene TRBJ2-7, with no clear D. Trimming stripped 0 bases from V and 2 bases from J, with 9 bases between. There are 14 residues in the CDR3. Germline V gene sequence: CDR1 SGDLS, CDR2 YYNGEE. The CDR3 sequence is CASSVVASPYEQYF. CDR3 in DNA: TGTGCCAGCAGCGTAGTGGCATCTCCCTACGAGCAGTACTTC.

V is TRBV7-9 and J is TRBJ2-6; D is uncertain. CDR3 length equals 14 residues. V was pared by 5 bases and J by 2 bases, with 7 bases between. Germline CDR1 is SEHNR and CDR2 is FQNEAQ (reference sequence). The chain's CDR3 is CASSPVTGANVLTF. The CDR3 DNA reads as TGTGCCAGCAGCCCAGTGACTGGGGCCAACGTCCTGACTTTC.

The rearrangement joins TRBV15 to TRBJ2-5; TRBD1 agrees at 12 bases. The germline V gene has CDR1 LNHNV and CDR2 YYDKDF (reference sequence). J was trimmed by 11 bases and V by 0 bases; bases with no gene match: 13. The CDR3 consists of 17 residues. The chain's CDR3 is CATSRDLLGQGAREQYF. The DNA of the CDR3 is TGTGCCACCAGCAGAGATTTATTGGGACAGGGGGCGCGGGAGCAGTACTTC.

This chain links TRBV3-1 with TRBJ1-2; D unclear. V lost 0 bases and J 7 bases, leaving 12 bases between the germline ends. Germline V gives CDR1 LGHDT, CDR2 YNNKEL (reference sequence). The CDR3 spans 14 residues. Here the CDR3 reads CASSQERSRRGYTF. DNA of the CDR3: TGTGCCAGCAGCCAAGAAAGAAGCAGGCGTGGCTACACCTTC.

V is TRBV11-2 and J is TRBJ2-4; TRBD2 is a possible D gene (5 bases). This CDR3 is built from 18 residues. Between the trimmed V and J ends, which lost 3 bases and 0 bases, there was a span of 18 bases. Germline CDR1 reads SGHAT; CDR2 reads FQNNGV. CDR3 DNA sequence: TGTGCCAGCAGCTTTCCCGTTAGGGAAGCGGTAGCCAAAAACATTCAGTACTTC. Translating gives CASSFPVREAVAKNIQYF. The whole variable domain, filled in from reference TRBV11-2 and TRBJ2-4, reads EAGVAQSPRYKIIEKRQSVAFWCNPISGHATLYWYQQILGQGPKLLIQFQNNGVVDDSQLPKDRFSAERLKGVDSTLKIQPAKLEDSAVYLCASSFPVREAVAKNIQYFGAGTRLSVL.

This clonotype has a handful of counts. The chain couples TRBV20-1 to TRBJ2-5; D is unclear. Germline-derived CDR1 and CDR2 are DFQATT and SNEGSKA (reference sequence). This CDR3 comprises 11 residues. V was clipped by 8 bases and J by 4 bases, with 11 bases between them. The CDR3 region is CSLIPGETQYF. In DNA, the CDR3 is TGCAGTCTAATTCCGGGAGAGACCCAGTACTTC.

The chain is built from TRBV27 and TRBJ2-3; D tentatively reads TRBD1 or TRBD2 (5 bases each). V shed 8 bases and J shed 14 bases, with 26 bases lying between them. The length of the CDR3 is 14 residues. Germline V gene data show CDR1 as MNHEY and CDR2 as SMNVEV (reference sequence). The CDR3 coding sequence is TGTGCCAGCCACACACGAGAGGGGCTGCGATACGCGTATTTT. It is translated as CASHTREGLRYAYF.

The chain links TRBV7-6 to TRBJ2-5; D remains unclear. The CDR3 sequence is 8 residues long. The germline V and J ends were trimmed by 8 bases and 9 bases, with 4 bases remaining between them. CDR1 and CDR2 from the germline V gene are SGHVS and FNYEAQ. CDR3 sequence (DNA): TGTGCCAGCTACCCCCAGTACTTC. It codes for CASYPQYF.